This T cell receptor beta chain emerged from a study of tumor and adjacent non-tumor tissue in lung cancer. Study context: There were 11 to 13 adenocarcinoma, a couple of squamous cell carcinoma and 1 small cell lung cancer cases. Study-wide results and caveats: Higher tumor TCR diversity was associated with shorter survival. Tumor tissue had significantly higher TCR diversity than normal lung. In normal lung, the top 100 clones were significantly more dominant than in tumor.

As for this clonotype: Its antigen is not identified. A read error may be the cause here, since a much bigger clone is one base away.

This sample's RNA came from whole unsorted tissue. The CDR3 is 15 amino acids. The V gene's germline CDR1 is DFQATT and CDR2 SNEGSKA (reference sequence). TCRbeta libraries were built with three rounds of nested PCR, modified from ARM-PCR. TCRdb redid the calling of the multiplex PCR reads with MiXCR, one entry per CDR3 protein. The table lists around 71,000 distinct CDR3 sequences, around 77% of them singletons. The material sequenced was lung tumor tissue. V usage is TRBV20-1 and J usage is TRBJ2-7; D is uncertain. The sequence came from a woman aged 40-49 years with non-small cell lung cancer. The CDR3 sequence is CSARDLQKVSYKQYF. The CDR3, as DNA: TGCAGTGCTAGGGACCTTCAAAAGGTCTCCTACAAGCAGTACTTC.